This T cell receptor (beta chain) originates from a study of OX40 agonist ivuxolimab in advanced cancers. For this clone: The antigen is unknown.

The study's findings and limits: Among the lowest peripheral clonal expansion occurred in 0.1-3.0 mg/kg partial responders.

This table comes from immunoSEQ multiplex PCR, and its TCRdb copy is limited to in-frame clones, with some not included. Among 37,000 or so clones listed, roughly 87% were seen once. The CDR3 length is 11 residues. V lost 5 bases and J lost 4, with 8 bases in between. The germline CDR1 and CDR2 sequences are SQVTM and ANQGSEA. This sample comprised CD4+ or CD8+ T cells sorted from blood, obtained in a trial of the OX40 agonist ivuxolimab. This TCR was sampled from an adult with an advanced solid tumor such as melanoma, head and neck, liver or kidney cancer. The chain has TRBV29-1 and TRBJ1-2; D gene ambiguous. CDR3 sequence: CSVPTSYGYTF. The CDR3, as DNA: TGCAGCGTTCCCACAAGCTATGGCTACACCTTC.